This T cell receptor beta chain was obtained from a study of blood T cell repertoires in COVID-19. Methods used by the authors: Quantification of nucleated cells was approximated via reference gene primer amplification. The method was immunoSEQ multiplex PCR; TCRdb's version includes in-frame clones alone and lacks a portion of them. The V and J calls and clone size are taken from that table; D and trimming were inferred from the DNA. The table records around 260,000 clones, around 85% of them present only once. This CDR3 has 16 residues. Germline CDR1 is SGHTA and CDR2 is FQGNSA. With V trimmed by 2 bases and J by 7 bases, 10 bases remained unmatched. In terms of age and location, participants ranged from roughly 18 to 100 years and lived in around 22 US areas. In its sample, this clone was seen once.

The genes are TRBV7-2 and TRBJ2-1, with TRBD1 matching over 8 bases. The sequence was obtained from a young woman who had recovered from COVID-19. The sequenced sample was PBMCs or T cells enriched from blood (not recorded which). CDR3 DNA sequence: TGTGCCAGCAGCTTAACCCCTCAGGGGACAGGAAATGAGCAGTTCTTC. Translating it yields CASSLTPQGTGNEQFF.